This T cell receptor beta chain was profiled in a study of early T cells in non-severe SARS-CoV-2 infection. In its sample, this clonotype was seen a few times. Germline lookup yields CDR1 SGHTA and CDR2 FQGTGA. V dropped 6 bases and J dropped 7; count of bases not matched to a gene: 14. The CDR3 totals 15 residues. From the 5' RACE reads, TCRdb called clonotypes with MiXCR, one entry per CDR3 protein. The sample yields 65,000 to 95,000 distinct CDR3 sequences, around 9.9% seen once. Sequenced input: whole blood. The chain employs TRBV7-3 and TRBJ1-1, with 7 bases fitting TRBD1. This sequence originates from an adult who was a healthcare worker with PCR-confirmed SARS-CoV-2 infection or an uninfected control (not recorded which). The CDR3 region has the DNA TGTGCCAGCAGTTCCCTAGGCCCGGGACAGAGTGAAGCTTTCTTT. It encodes CASSSLGPGQSEAFF.